This T cell receptor (beta chain) comes out of a study of tumor-infiltrating lymphocytes in primary liver carcinoma. Study as a whole: By surgical resection, the patients were treated for their primary liver carcinoma. Study-level points and caveats: Between tumor regions, pairs overlapped more than tumor-adjacent and tumor-blood pairs did.

Details on this clonotype: Its cognate antigen is unknown. This may be a read error, as it is one base from a much larger clone.

The input was about 490 ng total RNA; TCR beta cDNA was made from it with a constant-region primer. What produced the TCR beta libraries was three nested multiplex PCR rounds using slightly modified ARM-PCR. Two initial PCR rounds of 10 to 11 cycles each paired TRBV1-TRBV30 forward primers with a C-beta reverse primer. TCRdb re-called the multiplex PCR reads with MiXCR, one entry per CDR3 protein. The sample contains a few hundred thousand distinct CDR3 sequences, 45% to 70% of which appear only once. It was unsorted whole blood that yielded blood RNA, and germline DNA was also extracted. Germline V gene lookup returns CDR1 MNHEY and CDR2 SVGEGT. The CDR3 contains 15 residues.

Sequenced input: peripheral blood. The chain employs TRBV6-2 or TRBV6-3 and TRBJ2-1; 12 bases match TRBD2. This TCR came from a woman in her 30s with primary liver carcinoma and hepatitis B virus infection. CDR3: CASNLLAGGRNGQFF. For the CDR3, the DNA is TGTGCCAGCAACCTACTAGCGGGAGGTAGGAATGGGCAGTTCTTC.